The 9 T cell receptor beta chains below come from one sample, sequenced in a study of regulatory T cells in long-lasting Graves disease. Assembly of TCR beta libraries relied on iRepertoire HTBI primers together with Arm-PCR of CDR3 regions. One entry per CDR3 protein results from TCRdb running MiXCR on the multiplex PCR reads. The data show approximately 390,000 distinct CDR3 sequences, about 17% seen once. Time point of the sample: newly diagnosed GD, antithyroid drugs for less than 3 months. PBMCs were the source of the RNA used for TCR sequencing. The same sample was also studied in work on T cells in Graves' hyperthyroidism and ophthalmopathy.

Sequences were derived from peripheral blood mononuclear cells (PBMCs), sampled at new diagnosis, from a patient treated with antithyroid drugs. Source of these receptors: a woman under 30 with Graves disease.

This clonotype was seen repeatedly, ten times or more. The V call is TRBV5-1, the J call TRBJ2-5; 12 nucleotides match TRBD2. CDR3 length equals 16 residues. Unmatched junction bases numbered 4, after V lost 0 bases and J lost 4 bases. Germline CDR1 and CDR2: SGHRS and YFSETQ. As DNA, the CDR3 is TGCGCCAGCAGCTTGGGGAGACTAGCGGGAGTAGAGACCCAGTACTTC. Amino acids: CASSLGRLAGVETQYF.

There are many counts of this clonotype. The chain uses TRBV30 and TRBJ2-7; 9 bases align to TRBD1. Germline V gene lookup returns CDR1 GTSNPN and CDR2 SVGIG (reference sequence). With V trimmed by 0 bases and J by 1 base, 13 bases remained unmatched. This CDR3 comprises 18 residues. The CDR3 loop is CAWSVFGTGLTRSYEQYF. As DNA, the CDR3 is TGTGCCTGGAGTGTTTTTGGGACAGGGTTAACTAGGTCCTACGAGCAGTACTTC.

Remarks on this clonotype: One junction end does not reproduce the germline sequence, and a read error may be involved. The chain employs TRBV20-1 and TRBJ2-5; TRBD2 aligns across 13 bases. CDR1 is DFQATT, CDR2 SNEGSKA, per germline (reference sequence). This CDR3 contains 16 residues. The CDR3 sequence: CSARDGTSGKEETQHF. As DNA, the CDR3 is TGCAGTGCTAGAGACGGGACTAGCGGGAAAGAAGAGACCCAGCACTTC.

In this sample, this clonotype turned up many times. This chain connects TRBV27 to TRBJ1-1; D is unclear. CDR1 is MNHEY and CDR2 is SMNVEV in the germline V gene (reference sequence). The germline V and J ends were trimmed by 8 bases and 5 bases, with 18 bases remaining between them. The CDR3 is 14 amino acids. CDR3 DNA sequence: TGTGCCAGCCTCCGCGCTTCCGGTGCGACTGAAGCTTTCTTT. This translates into CASLRASGATEAFF.

For this clonotype: Relative to the germline gene, one junction end is altered; a read error may explain this. The gene calls are TRBV5-1 and TRBJ1-5; 7 bases match TRBD1. The CDR3 is 17 amino acids. The germline V gene has CDR1 SGHRS and CDR2 YFSETQ. The CDR3 nucleotides read TGTGCCAGCAGCTCGGGACAGCCCCGAAGGGGCAATCAGCCCCAGCATTTT. It codes for CASSSGQPRRGNQPQHF.

This clonotype has only a few counts. The chain combines TRBV5-6 with TRBJ2-2; weak D call: TRBD1 (5 bases). V was shortened by 1 base and J by 2 bases, with 12 bases between the two germline ends. The germline V gene encodes CDR1 SGHDT and CDR2 YYEEEE. There are 16 residues in the CDR3. CDR3 coding DNA: TGTGCCAGCAGCTTGTACCAGGGTCTTAACACCGGGGAGCTGTTTTTT. It is translated as CASSLYQGLNTGELFF.

Points on this clonotype: Given a far larger clone just one base away, this is likely a sequencing read error. The rearrangement links TRBV10-1 to TRBJ1-2; D perhaps matches TRBD1 (5 bases). The CDR3 covers 13 residues. Germline CDR1 and CDR2: WNHNN and SYGVQD (reference sequence). Trimming took off 8 bases at V and 4 bases at J, with 14 bases between the two ends. CDR3: CASHVTGGYGYTF. DNA for the CDR3: TGCGCCAGCCACGTCACTGGGGGCTATGGCTACACCTTC.

The table lists this clonotype with many counts. The chain's CDR3 is CAWSVGQGSNEQFF. The DNA for the CDR3 is TGTGCCTGGAGTGTGGGACAGGGTAGCAATGAGCAGTTCTTC. The V gene is TRBV30, the J gene TRBJ2-1; the match to TRBD1 covers 9 bases. The CDR3 has 14 amino acids. Trimming removed 0 bases from V and 6 bases from J; junction bases left unmatched: 3. CDR1 is GTSNPN, CDR2 SVGIG, per germline (reference sequence). The variable domain in full, with the rest retrieved from reference TRBV30 and TRBJ2-1, is SQTIHQWPATLVQPVGSPLSLECTVEGTSNPNLYWYRQAAGRGLQLLFYSVGIGQISSEVPQNLSASRPQDRQFILSSKKLLLSDSGFYLCAWSVGQGSNEQFFGPGTRLTVL.

In this sample, this clonotype turned up a few times. The V call is TRBV6-2 or TRBV6-3, the J call TRBJ2-3; TRBD2 is a possible D gene (5 bases). This CDR3 contains 14 residues. Trimming pared 10 bases from V and 0 bases from J, leaving 14 bases between. Germline CDR1 MNHEY, CDR2 SVGEGT. CDR3 region: CATHDPGSTDTQYF. Here the CDR3 DNA reads TGTGCCACCCACGATCCGGGGAGCACAGATACGCAGTATTTT.